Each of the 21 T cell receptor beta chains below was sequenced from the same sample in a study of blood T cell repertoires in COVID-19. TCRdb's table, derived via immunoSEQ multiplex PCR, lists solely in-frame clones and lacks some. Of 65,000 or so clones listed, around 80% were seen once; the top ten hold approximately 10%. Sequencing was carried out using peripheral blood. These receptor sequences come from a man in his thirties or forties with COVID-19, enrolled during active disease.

The CDR3 here is CASSVGWQGLAGLNTGELFF. In DNA, the CDR3 is TGTGCCAGCAGCGTAGGGTGGCAAGGACTAGCGGGATTAAACACCGGGGAGCTGTTTTTT. V and J are TRBV9 and TRBJ2-2, with TRBD2 matching 12 bases. CDR1 is SGDLS and CDR2 is YYNGEE in the germline V gene. This CDR3 region has 20 residues. Losses at the gene ends were 0 bases for V and 2 bases for J; bases not matched to a gene: 11. Supplemented by reference TRBV9 and TRBJ2-2, the full variable domain reads DSGVTQTPKHLITATGQRVTLRCSPRSGDLSVYWYQQSLDQGLQFLIQYYNGEERAKGNILERFSAQQFPDLHSELNLSSLELGDSALYFCASSVGWQGLAGLNTGELFFGEGSRLTVL.

This CDR3 is CASSYRDRNTEAFF. CDR3 coding DNA: TGTGCCAGCAGCTACCGGGACAGGAACACTGAAGCTTTCTTT. This chain uses TRBV9 with TRBJ1-1; 7 positions match TRBD1. CDR3 size: 14 residues. CDR1 and CDR2 from the germline V gene are SGDLS and YYNGEE. The V gene end was trimmed by 4 bases and the J gene end by 1 base; junction bases not matched to a gene: 4.

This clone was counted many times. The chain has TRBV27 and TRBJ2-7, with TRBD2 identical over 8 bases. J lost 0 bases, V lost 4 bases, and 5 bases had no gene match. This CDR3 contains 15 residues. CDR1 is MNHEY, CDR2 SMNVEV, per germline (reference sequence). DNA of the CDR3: TGTGCCAGCAGTTCGTCCGGGACTAGCTCCTACGAGCAGTACTTC. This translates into CASSSSGTSSYEQYF.

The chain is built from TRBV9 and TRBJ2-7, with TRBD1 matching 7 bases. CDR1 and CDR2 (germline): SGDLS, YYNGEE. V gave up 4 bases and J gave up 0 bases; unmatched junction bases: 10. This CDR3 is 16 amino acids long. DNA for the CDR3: TGTGCCAGCAGCCCTAAGGGGGCCCTCAGCTCCTACGAGCAGTACTTC. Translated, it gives CASSPKGALSSYEQYF.

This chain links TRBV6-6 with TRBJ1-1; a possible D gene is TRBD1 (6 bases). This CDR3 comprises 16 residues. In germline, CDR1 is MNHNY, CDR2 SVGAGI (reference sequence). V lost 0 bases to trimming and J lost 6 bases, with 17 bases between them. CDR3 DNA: TGTGCCAGCAGTTACTCGAGTCGTCAGGGGCTGGCTGAAGCTTTCTTT. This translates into CASSYSSRQGLAEAFF.

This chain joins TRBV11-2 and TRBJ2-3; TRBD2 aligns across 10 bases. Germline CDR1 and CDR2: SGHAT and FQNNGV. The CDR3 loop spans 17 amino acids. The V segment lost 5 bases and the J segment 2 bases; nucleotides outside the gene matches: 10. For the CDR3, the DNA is TGTGCCAGCAGCAAGAACCCTAGCGGGAGTTTCACAGATACGCAGTATTTT. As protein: CASSKNPSGSFTDTQYF.

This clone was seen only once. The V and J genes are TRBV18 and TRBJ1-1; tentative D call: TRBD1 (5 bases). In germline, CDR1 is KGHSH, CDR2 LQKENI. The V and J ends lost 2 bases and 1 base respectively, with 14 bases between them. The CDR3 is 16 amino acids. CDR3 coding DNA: TGTGCCAGCTCACCAACTCAGGGTGAGAGGAACACTGAAGCTTTCTTT. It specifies CASSPTQGERNTEAFF.

The CDR3 protein is CASSRQGNEQFF. In nucleotides, the CDR3 is TGTGCCAGCAGCCGTCAGGGGAATGAGCAGTTCTTC. This rearrangement joins TRBV4-2 to TRBJ2-1; possibly TRBD1 for D (6 bases). Germline V gene lookup returns CDR1 LGHNA and CDR2 YNFKEQ. The CDR3 runs to 12 residues. V lost 4 bases and J 7 bases, leaving 8 bases between the germline ends.

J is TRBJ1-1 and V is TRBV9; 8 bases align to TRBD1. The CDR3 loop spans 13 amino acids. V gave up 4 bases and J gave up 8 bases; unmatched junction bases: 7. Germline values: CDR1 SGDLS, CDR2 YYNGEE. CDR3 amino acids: CASSSQTGAEAFF. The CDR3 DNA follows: TGTGCCAGCAGCTCCCAGACAGGGGCGGAAGCTTTCTTT.

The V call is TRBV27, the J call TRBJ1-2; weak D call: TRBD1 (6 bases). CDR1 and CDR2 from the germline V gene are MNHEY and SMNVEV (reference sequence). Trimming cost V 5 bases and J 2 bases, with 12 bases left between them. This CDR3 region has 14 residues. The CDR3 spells CASSPTGPNYGYTF. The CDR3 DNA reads TGTGCCAGCAGTCCAACAGGGCCCAACTATGGCTACACCTTC.

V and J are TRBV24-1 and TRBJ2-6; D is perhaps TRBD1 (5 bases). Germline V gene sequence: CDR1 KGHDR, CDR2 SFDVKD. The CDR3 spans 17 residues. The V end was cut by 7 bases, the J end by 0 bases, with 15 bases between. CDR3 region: CATSPRETLSGANVLTF. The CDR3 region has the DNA TGTGCCACCAGCCCCAGGGAAACCCTCTCTGGGGCCAACGTCCTGACTTTC.

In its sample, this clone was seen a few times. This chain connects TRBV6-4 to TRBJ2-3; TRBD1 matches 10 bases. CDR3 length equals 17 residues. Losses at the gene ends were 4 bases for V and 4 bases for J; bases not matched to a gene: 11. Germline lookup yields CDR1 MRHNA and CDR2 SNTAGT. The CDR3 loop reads CASSANSGTGAADTQYF. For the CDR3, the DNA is TGTGCCAGCAGTGCAAATTCCGGGACAGGGGCGGCAGATACGCAGTATTTT.

Written as DNA, the CDR3 is TGTGCCATCAGTGCGCGGACAGGGGTTGTAAATGAGCAGTTCTTC. The encoded protein is CAISARTGVVNEQFF. This rearrangement joins TRBV10-3 to TRBJ2-1; the match to TRBD1 covers 9 bases. Trimming at V came to 4 bases and at J to 7 bases, leaving 8 bases not matched to a gene. The CDR3 totals 15 residues. Germline V gene data show CDR1 as ENHRY and CDR2 as SYGVKD.

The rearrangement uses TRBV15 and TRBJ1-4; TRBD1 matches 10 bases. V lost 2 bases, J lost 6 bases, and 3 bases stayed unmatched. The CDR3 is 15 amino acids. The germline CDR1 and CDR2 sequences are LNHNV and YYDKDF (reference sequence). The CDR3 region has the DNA TGTGCCACCAGCAGATCCGGGACAGGGGATGAAAAACTGTTTTTT. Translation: CATSRSGTGDEKLFF.

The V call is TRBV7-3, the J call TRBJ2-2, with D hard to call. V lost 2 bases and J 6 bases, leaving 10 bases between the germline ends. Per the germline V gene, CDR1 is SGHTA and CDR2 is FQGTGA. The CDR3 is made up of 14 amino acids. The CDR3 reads CASSLEPQAGELFF. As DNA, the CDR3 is TGTGCCAGCAGCTTAGAGCCCCAGGCCGGGGAGCTGTTTTTT.

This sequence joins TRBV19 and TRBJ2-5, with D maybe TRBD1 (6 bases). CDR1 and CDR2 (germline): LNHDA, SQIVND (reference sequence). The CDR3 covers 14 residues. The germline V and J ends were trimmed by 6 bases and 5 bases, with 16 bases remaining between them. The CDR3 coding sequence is TGTGCCAGTAGCCGGGACATACAGTGGGAGACCCAGTACTTC. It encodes CASSRDIQWETQYF.

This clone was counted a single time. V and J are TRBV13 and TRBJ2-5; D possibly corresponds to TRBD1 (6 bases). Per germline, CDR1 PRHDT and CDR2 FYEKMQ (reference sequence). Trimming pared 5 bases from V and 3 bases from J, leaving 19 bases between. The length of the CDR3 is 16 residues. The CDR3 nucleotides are TGTGCCAGCAGCCTGACCACAGGGTGGGTAGAAGAGACCCAGTACTTC. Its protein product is CASSLTTGWVEETQYF.

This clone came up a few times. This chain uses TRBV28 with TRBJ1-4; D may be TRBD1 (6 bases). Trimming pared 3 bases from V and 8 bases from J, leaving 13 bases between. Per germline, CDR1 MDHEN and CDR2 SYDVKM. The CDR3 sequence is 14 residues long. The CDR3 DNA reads TGTGCCAGCAGTTTCCCACAGGGAAGGGAAAAACTGTTTTTT. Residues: CASSFPQGREKLFF.

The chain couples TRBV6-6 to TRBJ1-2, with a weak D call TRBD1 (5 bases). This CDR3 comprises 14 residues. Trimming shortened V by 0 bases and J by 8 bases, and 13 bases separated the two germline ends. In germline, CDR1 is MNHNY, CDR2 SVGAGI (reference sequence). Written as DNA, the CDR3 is TGTGCCAGCAGTTACTCGGGGGAGGGAGGGGGCTACACCTTC. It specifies CASSYSGEGGGYTF.

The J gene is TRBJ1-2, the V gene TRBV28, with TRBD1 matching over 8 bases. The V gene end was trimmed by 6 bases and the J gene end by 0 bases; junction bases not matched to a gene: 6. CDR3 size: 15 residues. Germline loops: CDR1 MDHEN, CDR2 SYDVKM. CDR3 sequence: CASRPLTGANYGYTF. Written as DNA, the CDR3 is TGTGCCAGCAGACCCTTGACAGGGGCTAACTATGGCTACACCTTC.

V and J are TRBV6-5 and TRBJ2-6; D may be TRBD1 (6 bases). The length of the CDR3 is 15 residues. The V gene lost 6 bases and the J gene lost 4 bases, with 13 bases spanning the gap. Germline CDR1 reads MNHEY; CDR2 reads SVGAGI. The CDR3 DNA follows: TGTGCCAGCAGGGTTCAGGGGTCCGGGGCCAACGTCCTGACTTTC. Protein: CASRVQGSGANVLTF.